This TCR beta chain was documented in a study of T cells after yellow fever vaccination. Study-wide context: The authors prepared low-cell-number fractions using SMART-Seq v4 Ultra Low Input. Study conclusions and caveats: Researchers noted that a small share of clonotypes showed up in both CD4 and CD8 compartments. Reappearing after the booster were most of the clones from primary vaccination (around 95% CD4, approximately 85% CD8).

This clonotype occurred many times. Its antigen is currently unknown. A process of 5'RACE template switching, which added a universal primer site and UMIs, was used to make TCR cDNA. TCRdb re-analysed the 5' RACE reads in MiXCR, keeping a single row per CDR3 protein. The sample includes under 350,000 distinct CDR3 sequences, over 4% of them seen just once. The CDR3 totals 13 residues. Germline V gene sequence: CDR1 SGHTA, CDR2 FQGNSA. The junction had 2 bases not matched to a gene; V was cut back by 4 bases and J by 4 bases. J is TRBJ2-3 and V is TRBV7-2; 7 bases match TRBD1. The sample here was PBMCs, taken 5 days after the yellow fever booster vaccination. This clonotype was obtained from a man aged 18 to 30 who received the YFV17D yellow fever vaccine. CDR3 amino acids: CASSSTGSDTQYF. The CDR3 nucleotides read TGTGCCAGCAGCTCGACAGGGTCAGATACGCAGTATTTT.